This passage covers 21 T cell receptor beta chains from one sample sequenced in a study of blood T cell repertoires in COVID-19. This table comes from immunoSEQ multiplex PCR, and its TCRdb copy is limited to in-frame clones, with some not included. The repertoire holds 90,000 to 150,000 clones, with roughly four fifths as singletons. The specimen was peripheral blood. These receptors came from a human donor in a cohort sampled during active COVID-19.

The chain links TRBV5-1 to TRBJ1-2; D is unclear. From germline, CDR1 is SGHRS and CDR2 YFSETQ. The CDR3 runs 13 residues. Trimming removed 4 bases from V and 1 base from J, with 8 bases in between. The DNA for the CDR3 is TGCGCCAGCAGCCTAGGAAATAACTATGGCTACACCTTC. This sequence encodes CASSLGNNYGYTF.

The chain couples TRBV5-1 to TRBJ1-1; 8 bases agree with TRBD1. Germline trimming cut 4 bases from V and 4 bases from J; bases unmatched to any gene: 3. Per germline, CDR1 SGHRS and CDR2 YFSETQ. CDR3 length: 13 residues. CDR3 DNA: TGCGCCAGCAGCGTAGGGACAGGCACTGAAGCTTTCTTT. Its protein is CASSVGTGTEAFF.

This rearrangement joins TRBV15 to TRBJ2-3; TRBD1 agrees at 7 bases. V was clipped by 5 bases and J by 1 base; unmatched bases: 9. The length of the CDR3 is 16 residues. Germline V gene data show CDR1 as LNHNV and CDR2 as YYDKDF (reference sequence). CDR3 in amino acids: CATSFLSGTGTDTQYF. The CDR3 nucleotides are TGTGCCACCAGCTTTCTCTCCGGGACAGGCACAGATACGCAGTATTTT.

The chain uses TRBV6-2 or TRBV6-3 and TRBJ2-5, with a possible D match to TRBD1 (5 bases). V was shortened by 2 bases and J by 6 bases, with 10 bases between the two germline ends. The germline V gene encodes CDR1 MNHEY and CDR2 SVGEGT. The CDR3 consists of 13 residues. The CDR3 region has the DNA TGTGCCAGCAGTTACAGGGGCCTACAGACCCAGTACTTC. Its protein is CASSYRGLQTQYF.

The DNA for the CDR3 is TGTGCCAGCAGTTCCGACCTCGACAGGTCCAAAAACATTCAGTACTTC. Protein: CASSSDLDRSKNIQYF. This rearrangement joins TRBV9 to TRBJ2-4; a weak D match, TRBD1 (6 bases). CDR3 length: 16 amino acids. CDR1 is SGDLS, CDR2 YYNGEE, per germline. V was trimmed by 5 bases and J by 2 bases, leaving 17 bases between them. The full variable domain, in which reference TRBV9 and TRBJ2-4 provide the parts outside the CDR3, is DSGVTQTPKHLITATGQRVTLRCSPRSGDLSVYWYQQSLDQGLQFLIQYYNGEERAKGNILERFSAQQFPDLHSELNLSSLELGDSALYFCASSSDLDRSKNIQYFGAGTRLSVL.

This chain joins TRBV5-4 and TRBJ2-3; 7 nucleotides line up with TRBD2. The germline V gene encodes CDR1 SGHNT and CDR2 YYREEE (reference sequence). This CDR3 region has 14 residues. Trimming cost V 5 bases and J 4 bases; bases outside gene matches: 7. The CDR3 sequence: CASSGGSSPDTQYF. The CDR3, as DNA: TGTGCCAGCAGTGGCGGGAGCTCCCCAGATACGCAGTATTTT.

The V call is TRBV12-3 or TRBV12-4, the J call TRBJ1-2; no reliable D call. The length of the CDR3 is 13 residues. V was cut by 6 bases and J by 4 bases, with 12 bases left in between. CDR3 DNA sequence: TGTGCCAGCAGACTCGAACGTCCCTATGGCTACACCTTC. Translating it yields CASRLERPYGYTF.

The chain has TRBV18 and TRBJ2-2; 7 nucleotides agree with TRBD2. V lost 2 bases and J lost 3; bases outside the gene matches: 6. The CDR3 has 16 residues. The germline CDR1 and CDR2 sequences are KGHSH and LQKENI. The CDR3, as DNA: TGTGCCAGCTCACCAATTCTAGCGGTTGACACCGGGGAGCTGTTTTTT. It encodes CASSPILAVDTGELFF.

The DNA for the CDR3 is TGTGCCAGCAGCTTAGACAGGTCGGACAATGAGCAGTTCTTC. Translated, it gives CASSLDRSDNEQFF. The chain links TRBV7-2 to TRBJ2-1, with D possibly being TRBD1 (5 bases). The germline gives CDR1 SGHTA, CDR2 FQGNSA. Trimming stripped 1 base from V and 5 bases from J, with 9 bases between. This CDR3 is built from 14 residues.

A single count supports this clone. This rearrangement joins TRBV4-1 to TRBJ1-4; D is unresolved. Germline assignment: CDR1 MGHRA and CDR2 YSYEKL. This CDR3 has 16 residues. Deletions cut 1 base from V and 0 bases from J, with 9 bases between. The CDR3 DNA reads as TGCGCCAGCAGCCAAGCCCCTGGAGCAACTAATGAAAAACTGTTTTTT. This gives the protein CASSQAPGATNEKLFF.

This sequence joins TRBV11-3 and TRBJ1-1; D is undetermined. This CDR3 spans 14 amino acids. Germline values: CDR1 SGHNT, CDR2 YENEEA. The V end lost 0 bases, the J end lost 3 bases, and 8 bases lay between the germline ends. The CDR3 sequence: CASSLDGEDTEAFF. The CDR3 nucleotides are TGTGCCAGCAGCTTAGATGGCGAGGACACTGAAGCTTTCTTT.

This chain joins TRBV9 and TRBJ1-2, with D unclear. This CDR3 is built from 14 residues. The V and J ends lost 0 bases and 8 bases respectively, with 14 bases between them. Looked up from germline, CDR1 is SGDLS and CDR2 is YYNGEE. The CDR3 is CASSVDPRPEGYTF. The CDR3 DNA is TGTGCCAGCAGCGTAGATCCCCGTCCGGAGGGCTACACCTTC.

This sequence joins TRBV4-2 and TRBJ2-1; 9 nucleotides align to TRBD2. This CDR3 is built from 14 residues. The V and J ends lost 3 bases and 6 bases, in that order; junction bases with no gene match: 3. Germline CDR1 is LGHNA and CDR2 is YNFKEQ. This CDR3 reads CASSQREGPNEQFF. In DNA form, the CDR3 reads TGTGCCAGCAGCCAGCGGGAGGGCCCCAATGAGCAGTTCTTC.

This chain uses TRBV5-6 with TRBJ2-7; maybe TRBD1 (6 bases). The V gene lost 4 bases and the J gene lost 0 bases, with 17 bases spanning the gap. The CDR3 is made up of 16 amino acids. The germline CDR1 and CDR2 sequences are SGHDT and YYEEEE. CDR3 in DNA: TGTGCCAGCAGCAAATACGCCCGGGACAACTCCTACGAGCAGTACTTC. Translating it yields CASSKYARDNSYEQYF.

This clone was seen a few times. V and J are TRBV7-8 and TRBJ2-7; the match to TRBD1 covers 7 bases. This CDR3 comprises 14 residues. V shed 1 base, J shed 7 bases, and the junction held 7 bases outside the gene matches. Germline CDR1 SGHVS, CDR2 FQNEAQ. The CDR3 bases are TGTGCCAGCAGCTTAGACGCCAGGGGGTATGAGCAGTACTTC. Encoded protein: CASSLDARGYEQYF.

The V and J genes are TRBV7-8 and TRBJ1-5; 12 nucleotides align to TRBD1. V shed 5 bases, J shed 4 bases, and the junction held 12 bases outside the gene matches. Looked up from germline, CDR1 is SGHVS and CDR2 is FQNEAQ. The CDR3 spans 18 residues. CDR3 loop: CASSQLGQGAMRNQPQHF. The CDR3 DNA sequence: TGTGCCAGCAGCCAATTGGGACAGGGGGCCATGAGGAATCAGCCCCAGCATTTT.

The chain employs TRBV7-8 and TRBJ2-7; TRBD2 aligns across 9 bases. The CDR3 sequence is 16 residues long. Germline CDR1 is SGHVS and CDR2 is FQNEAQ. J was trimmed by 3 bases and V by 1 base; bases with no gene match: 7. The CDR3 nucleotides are TGTGCCAGCAGCTTAGAGGGTGGCGGGAGGGACTACGAGCAGTACTTC. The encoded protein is CASSLEGGGRDYEQYF. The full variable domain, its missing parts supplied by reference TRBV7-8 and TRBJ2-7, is GAGVSQSPRYKVAKRGQDVALRCDPISGHVSLFWYQQALGQGPEFLTYFQNEAQLDKSGLPSDRFFAERPEGSVSTLKIQRTQQEDSAVYLCASSLEGGGRDYEQYFGPGTRLTVT.

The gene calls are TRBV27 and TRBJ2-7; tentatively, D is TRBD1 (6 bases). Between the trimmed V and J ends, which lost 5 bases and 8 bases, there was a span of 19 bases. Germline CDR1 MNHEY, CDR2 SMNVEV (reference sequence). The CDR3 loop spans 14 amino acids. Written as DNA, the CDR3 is TGTGCCAGCAGTCCCCAGGGGTCCCCTCCTAAGCAGTACTTC. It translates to CASSPQGSPPKQYF.

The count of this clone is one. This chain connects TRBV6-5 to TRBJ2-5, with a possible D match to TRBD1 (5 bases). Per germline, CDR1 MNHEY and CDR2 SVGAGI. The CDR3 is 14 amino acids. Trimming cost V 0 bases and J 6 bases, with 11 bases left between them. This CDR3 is CASSYSLQVQTQYF. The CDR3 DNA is TGTGCCAGCAGTTACTCGTTACAGGTCCAGACCCAGTACTTC.

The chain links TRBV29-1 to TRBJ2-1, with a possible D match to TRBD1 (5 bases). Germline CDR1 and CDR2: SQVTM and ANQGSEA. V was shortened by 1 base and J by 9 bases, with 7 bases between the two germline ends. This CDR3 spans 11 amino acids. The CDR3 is CSVEVRAEQFF. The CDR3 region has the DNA TGCAGCGTTGAAGTCAGGGCTGAGCAGTTCTTC.

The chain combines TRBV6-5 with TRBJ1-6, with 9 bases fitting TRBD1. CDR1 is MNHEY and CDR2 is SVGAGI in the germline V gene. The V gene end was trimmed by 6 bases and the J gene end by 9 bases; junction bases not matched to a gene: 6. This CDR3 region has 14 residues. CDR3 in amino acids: CASRTSQGASPLHF. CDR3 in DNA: TGTGCCAGCAGGACCTCACAGGGGGCTTCACCCCTCCACTTT.